A selection of T cell receptor beta chains follows, all from one sample in a study of T cells after yellow fever vaccination. TCRdb independently ran MiXCR on the 5' RACE reads; one entry per CDR3 protein. Seen here are 400,000 or so distinct CDR3 sequences, 6.2% observed once, and the top ten hold about 15%. The material sequenced was PBMCs, taken 5 days after the yellow fever booster vaccination. Receptors originate from a man aged 30-40 years who received the YFV17D yellow fever vaccine. CDR3s leave out the opening cysteine and the closing phenylalanine or tryptophan. Each record gives: V gene, J gene, CDR3 protein.

TRBV20-1	TRBJ1-5	SAVLDRQPQH
TRBV19	TRBJ1-5	AGQTGLGPQH
TRBV20-1	TRBJ2-5	SALWKGLGETQY
TRBV29-1	TRBJ2-3	SVQGLAGTTDTQY
TRBV12-3/TRBV12-4	TRBJ2-6	ASSLVGGTGANVLT
TRBV5-1	TRBJ2-7	ASSPGLAGGHKGEQY
TRBV7-2	TRBJ2-6	ASSLRGLDSGANVLT
TRBV7-2	TRBJ2-5	ASSIRETQY
TRBV11-2	TRBJ1-1	ASSLRDREGEGTEAF
TRBV5-1	TRBJ2-1	ASSSLSYNEQF
TRBV27	TRBJ1-1	ASSTQGVYTEAF
TRBV20-1	TRBJ2-5	SVIVQETQY
TRBV12-3/TRBV12-4	TRBJ2-4	ASSEGQGIAKNIQY
TRBV7-2	TRBJ1-5	ASTPREGSNQPQH
TRBV15	TRBJ2-5	ATSKDRGFQETQY
TRBV4-3	TRBJ1-2	ASSQTYRANYGYT
TRBV6-6	TRBJ1-1	ASDQGFTEAF
TRBV6-1	TRBJ1-1	ASSLPYPGQAGNTEAF
TRBV7-2	TRBJ2-1	ASSRGTGGYNEQF